This TCR beta chain was found in a study of blood T cell repertoires in COVID-19. Study background: Donors in the United States, Italy and Spain gave samples during acute or convalescent COVID-19. The analysed material was cDNA or gDNA that came from T cells, B-cell-depleted T cells, or PBMCs.

Comments on this clone: The same CDR3 can be traced to other DNA sequences in this sample.

In the authors' workflow: How many nucleated cells were present was estimated from reference gene primer amplification. Assay: immunoSEQ multiplex PCR; the TCRdb copy retains only in-frame clones and omits some. The D gene and trimming were derived from the DNA, and the V and J assignments and clone size from that table. The sample holds around 200,000 clones; roughly 80% are singletons and the top ten take over 5%. Germline loops: CDR1 KGHSH, CDR2 LQKENI. The CDR3 is made up of 13 amino acids. With 3 bases removed from V and 5 bases from J, the gap between germline ends came to 10 bases. While infection was still active, Seattle patients were enrolled and then followed longitudinally.

The rearrangement joins TRBV18 to TRBJ1-2; tentatively, D is TRBD1 (5 bases). The source is a middle-aged woman with COVID-19, enrolled during active disease. Source material: peripheral blood. The CDR3 here is CASSPGGDYGYTF. The CDR3 coding sequence is TGTGCCAGCTCACCCGGGGGAGATTATGGCTACACCTTC.